Below, 27 T cell receptor beta chains from the same sample are listed, as sequenced in a study of OX40 agonist ivuxolimab in advanced cancers. This table comes from immunoSEQ multiplex PCR, and its TCRdb copy is limited to in-frame clones, with some not included. The table includes about 77,000 clones, over 75% detected once. This sample comprised CD4+ or CD8+ T cells sorted from blood, obtained in a trial of the OX40 agonist ivuxolimab. The receptors shown here come from an adult with an advanced solid tumor such as melanoma, head and neck, liver or kidney cancer.

The chain carries TRBV7-9 and TRBJ2-5; D is undetermined. V was shortened by 4 bases and J by 5 bases, with 5 bases between the two germline ends. The CDR3 covers 11 residues. Germline lookup yields CDR1 SEHNR and CDR2 FQNEAQ (reference sequence). The chain's CDR3 is CASSSSETQYF. The CDR3 DNA reads as TGTGCCAGCAGCTCCTCGGAGACCCAGTACTTC.

The chain joins TRBV6-1 to TRBJ2-1, with TRBD2 matching over 7 bases. Germline values: CDR1 MNHNS, CDR2 SASEGT. The CDR3 extends over 11 amino acids. J was trimmed by 13 bases and V by 4 bases; bases with no gene match: 4. The CDR3 coding sequence is TGTGCCAGCAGTGCTGGGGACTATCAGTTCTTC. It specifies CASSAGDYQFF.

The chain employs TRBV21-1 and TRBJ2-7; the table's D call of TRBD1 was not tested on the DNA. TRBV21-1 is a documented pseudogene. The CDR3 is 15 amino acids. The CDR3 reads CASSKVDRGSHEQYF. The CDR3 coding sequence is TGTGCCAGCAGCAAAGTCGACAGGGGTTCCCACGAGCAGTACTTC.

This clone was observed a handful of times. The chain carries TRBV9 and TRBJ1-2; possible D gene TRBD1, 5 bases. V was pared by 3 bases and J by 2 bases, with 11 bases between. Germline-derived CDR1 and CDR2 are SGDLS and YYNGEE. The CDR3 consists of 14 residues. CDR3 amino acids: CASSAGAGNYGYTF. CDR3 nucleotide sequence: TGTGCCAGCAGCGCCGGGGCCGGGAACTATGGCTACACCTTC.

In this sample, this clone turned up a few times. J is TRBJ2-1 and V is TRBV9; 8 nucleotides agree with TRBD1. Germline CDR1 and CDR2: SGDLS and YYNGEE. J was trimmed by 8 bases and V by 0 bases; bases with no gene match: 4. The CDR3 has 14 amino acids. CDR3: CASSVGTGKYEQFF. The CDR3 DNA is TGTGCCAGCAGCGTAGGGACAGGGAAGTATGAGCAGTTCTTC.

The V gene is TRBV19, the J gene TRBJ1-4; TRBD1 matches at 8 bases. J gave up 6 bases and V 5 bases, and 8 bases lay outside the gene matches. Germline CDR1 reads LNHDA; CDR2 reads SQIVND (reference sequence). The CDR3 contains 15 residues. CDR3 loop: CASSLPGQAYEKLFF. The CDR3 bases are TGTGCCAGTAGTTTACCGGGACAGGCTTATGAAAAACTGTTTTTT.

This chain links TRBV7-6 with TRBJ2-1; D uncertain. Per the germline V gene, CDR1 is SGHVS and CDR2 is FNYEAQ. Trimming cost V 3 bases and J 11 bases, with 17 bases left between them. The CDR3 has 14 residues. The CDR3 DNA reads as TGTGCCAGCAGCTTCACCGGTTCGGGTGATCAGCAGTTCTTC. Protein sequence: CASSFTGSGDQQFF.

V usage is TRBV15 and J usage is TRBJ1-6; maybe TRBD1 (5 bases). Germline V gene sequence: CDR1 LNHNV, CDR2 YYDKDF (reference sequence). The CDR3 length is 15 residues. V was cut by 5 bases and J by 8 bases, with 16 bases left in between. In nucleotides, the CDR3 is TGTGCCACCAGCGTTCCGGGACCTAAAGATTCACCCCTCCACTTT. Its protein product is CATSVPGPKDSPLHF.

The V and J genes are TRBV2 and TRBJ2-4; 14 nucleotides line up with TRBD2. V gave up 6 bases and J gave up 9 bases; unmatched junction bases: 16. The CDR3 is 18 amino acids. Germline assignment: CDR1 SNHLY and CDR2 FYNNEI. In DNA, the CDR3 is TGTGCCAGCAGCCTGACTAGCGGGGGGGCCAGGACGGCGGCCATTCAGTACTTC. It translates to CASSLTSGGARTAAIQYF.

This clone was counted a single time. This rearrangement joins TRBV21-1 to TRBJ2-3; no check of the table's D call, TRBD1, against the DNA was made. TRBV21-1 is given as a pseudogene. This CDR3 has 16 residues. The CDR3 DNA sequence: TGTGCCAGCAGCAAAAAGACAGGCCCGCGGGTAGATACGCAGTATTTT. This encodes CASSKKTGPRVDTQYF.

The chain carries TRBV6-5 and TRBJ2-2; 11 bases are a match to TRBD2. V shed 2 bases, J shed 4 bases, and the junction held 3 bases outside the gene matches. Looked up from germline, CDR1 is MNHEY and CDR2 is SVGAGI. The CDR3 runs to 16 residues. The DNA of the CDR3 is TGTGCCAGCAGTTACCGGCTAGCGGGAGGCACCGGGGAGCTGTTTTTT. Translating gives CASSYRLAGGTGELFF.

The DNA of the CDR3 is TGTGCCAGCAGCTCCAAGGTTCCCTATGGCTACACCTTC. It is translated as CASSSKVPYGYTF. V usage is TRBV11-2 and J usage is TRBJ1-2; D is ambiguous. CDR1 and CDR2 from the germline V gene are SGHAT and FQNNGV. This CDR3 has 13 residues. The ends were cut back, 4 bases at V and 4 bases at J, with 10 bases in the middle.

This chain joins TRBV7-3 and TRBJ2-7; TRBD2 aligns across 15 bases. CDR3 length: 14 residues. Trimming removed 4 bases from V and 12 bases from J; junction bases left unmatched: 7. Germline V CDR1 and CDR2: SGHTA, FQGTGA. The CDR3 region is CASSSGLAGGRVYF. CDR3 in DNA: TGTGCCAGCAGCTCGGGACTAGCGGGGGGCCGGGTGTACTTC.

The chain has TRBV15 and TRBJ2-3; 14 bases map to TRBD2. V lost 3 bases and J lost 4; bases outside the gene matches: 3. Germline CDR1 is LNHNV and CDR2 is YYDKDF (reference sequence). The CDR3 loop spans 16 amino acids. The CDR3, as DNA: TGTGCCACCAGCAGGGGACTAGCGGGAGTCTCAGATACGCAGTATTTT. Protein sequence: CATSRGLAGVSDTQYF. The whole variable domain, remainder taken from reference TRBV15 and TRBJ2-3, is DAMVIQNPRYQVTQFGKPVTLSCSQTLNHNVMYWYQQKSSQAPKLLFHYYDKDFNNEADTPDNFQSRRPNTSFCFLDIRSPGLGDTAMYLCATSRGLAGVSDTQYFGPGTRLTVL.

In its sample, this clone was seen once. The chain links TRBV6-1 to TRBJ2-5; 7 bases align to TRBD1. Germline values: CDR1 MNHNS, CDR2 SASEGT. The CDR3 length is 14 residues. The V and J ends lost 5 bases and 5 bases, in that order; junction bases with no gene match: 8. CDR3 protein: CASSSTGWGETQYF. For the CDR3, the DNA is TGTGCCAGCAGTTCGACAGGGTGGGGGGAGACCCAGTACTTC.

Of note for this clone: At one end the junction does not follow the germline gene, possibly because of a read error. This chain uses TRBV7-2 with TRBJ1-5, with D unresolved. CDR3 length: 13 residues. Germline V CDR1 and CDR2: SGHTA, FQGNSA. CDR3 loop: CASSFGGNQPQHF. The CDR3 nucleotides read TGTGCCAGCAGCTTCGGTGGCAACCAGCCCCAGCATTTT.

This chain uses TRBV28 with TRBJ1-2; perhaps TRBD1 as D (5 bases). The CDR3 is made up of 12 amino acids. Trimming stripped 8 bases from V and 2 bases from J, with 9 bases between. Germline loops: CDR1 MDHEN, CDR2 SYDVKM. For the CDR3, the DNA is TGTGCCAGCGGAGGGGCCAACTATGGCTACACCTTC. It yields the protein CASGGANYGYTF.

The rearrangement links TRBV30 to TRBJ1-5; no clear D gene. CDR1 GTSNPN and CDR2 SVGIG come from the germline V gene (reference sequence). This CDR3 spans 13 amino acids. Trimming left V 1 base short and J 0 bases short, with 4 bases between. The CDR3 sequence: CAWSAHSNQPQHF. The CDR3 coding sequence is TGTGCCTGGAGTGCCCATAGCAATCAGCCCCAGCATTTT.

The rearrangement links TRBV7-9 to TRBJ2-7, with D possibly being TRBD1 (6 bases). The CDR3 is 16 residues long. CDR1 and CDR2 (germline): SEHNR, FQNEAQ (reference sequence). Trimming removed 5 bases from V and 5 bases from J, with 22 bases in between. The CDR3 sequence: CASSANRESFANEQYF. The DNA of the CDR3 is TGTGCCAGCAGCGCGAACAGGGAATCTTTTGCGAACGAGCAGTACTTC.

The chain joins TRBV28 to TRBJ2-7; 7 bases match TRBD2. The length of the CDR3 is 14 residues. Germline V gene sequence: CDR1 MDHEN, CDR2 SYDVKM. V lost 11 bases to trimming and J lost 7 bases; unmatched junction nucleotides: 17. The CDR3 coding sequence is TGTGCCGGGGGAGGGGCGGGAGAACCGAGGGAGCAGTACTTC. It specifies CAGGGAGEPREQYF. The full variable domain, rest sourced from reference TRBV28 and TRBJ2-7, is DVKVTQSSRYLVKRTGEKVFLECVQDMDHENMFWYRQDPGLGLRLIYFSYDVKMKEKGDIPEGYSVSREKKERFSLILESASTNQTSMYLCAGGGAGEPREQYFGPGTRLTVT.

As regards this clone: Germline and junction disagree at one end, which may indicate a read error. This chain uses TRBV28 with TRBJ2-7; D ambiguous. Germline V gene sequence: CDR1 MDHEN, CDR2 SYDVKM. The CDR3 extends over 15 amino acids. In nucleotides, the CDR3 is TGTGCCAGCAGTTTGGGTGGTATTGGATCCTACGGGCAGTACTTC. As protein: CASSLGGIGSYGQYF.

The chain carries TRBV7-6 and TRBJ2-5, with D possibly TRBD2 on 6 matching bases. Germline V gene data show CDR1 as SGHVS and CDR2 as FNYEAQ. Trimming shortened V by 1 base and J by 5 bases, and 11 bases separated the two germline ends. This CDR3 spans 14 amino acids. Here the CDR3 DNA reads TGTGCCAGCAGCTTAGGGCCGGGGAGGGAGACCCAGTACTTC. Translating gives CASSLGPGRETQYF.

This chain uses TRBV5-1 with TRBJ2-2; D assignment may be TRBD1 or TRBD2 (5 bases each). Per the germline V gene, CDR1 is SGHRS and CDR2 is YFSETQ. V was trimmed by 0 bases and J by 3 bases, leaving 9 bases between them. The CDR3 has 15 amino acids. CDR3: CASSLGDGHTGELFF. The CDR3 region has the DNA TGCGCCAGCAGCTTGGGGGACGGACACACCGGGGAGCTGTTTTTT.

The chain couples TRBV28 to TRBJ2-7, with D perhaps matching TRBD2 (5 bases). V gave up 8 bases and J gave up 1 base, with 9 bases separating them. CDR3 length equals 12 residues. Germline V lookup: CDR1 MDHEN, CDR2 SYDVKM. CDR3 nucleotide sequence: TGTGCCAGCCAGCGGCTTTCCTACGAGCAGTACTTC. Translating it yields CASQRLSYEQYF.

The gene calls are TRBV30 and TRBJ1-1; D remains ambiguous. The CDR3 runs to 12 residues. V was clipped by 8 bases and J by 1 base, with 11 bases between them. The germline V gene encodes CDR1 GTSNPN and CDR2 SVGIG (reference sequence). The DNA of the CDR3 is TGTGCCACCCTGGGCCAGAACACTGAAGCTTTCTTT. Amino acid sequence: CATLGQNTEAFF.

J is TRBJ2-3 and V is TRBV14; the match to TRBD1 covers 7 bases. Germline CDR1 is SGHDN and CDR2 is FVKESK. V lost 4 bases and J lost 2; bases outside the gene matches: 6. CDR3 length equals 15 residues. The chain's CDR3 is CASSLRTGLTDTQYF. CDR3 sequence (DNA): TGTGCCAGCAGCCTTAGGACAGGTCTCACAGATACGCAGTATTTT.

The chain carries TRBV7-2 and TRBJ2-3; perhaps D is TRBD1 or TRBD2 (5 bases each). Trimming left V 5 bases short and J 4 bases short, with 13 bases between. The CDR3 runs to 14 residues. Germline CDR1 is SGHTA and CDR2 is FQGNSA. CDR3 region: CASSPGTFSDTQYF. CDR3 in DNA: TGTGCCAGCAGCCCCGGGACCTTTTCAGATACGCAGTATTTT.